These 10 T cell receptor beta chains were sequenced from one sample in a study of blood T cell repertoires in COVID-19. Only in-frame clones appear in the TCRdb table, and some are missing; sequencing was by immunoSEQ multiplex PCR. The repertoire has about 80,000 clones, around 78% of them found once; the top ten carry about 16%. The source material was peripheral blood. The receptors were sampled from a human donor in a cohort sampled during active COVID-19.

This clone was recorded a few times. CDR3 sequence reads: CASSLGGTGAGELFF. CDR3 DNA: TGTGCCAGCAGCTTAGGGGGGACAGGGGCCGGGGAGCTGTTTTTT. The V gene is TRBV11-3, the J gene TRBJ2-2, with 10 bases aligning to TRBD1. CDR3 size: 15 residues. Germline V CDR1 and CDR2: SGHNT, YENEEA. The V gene end was trimmed by 1 base and the J gene end by 6 bases; junction bases not matched to a gene: 2.

V is TRBV7-2 and J is TRBJ2-4; 9 bases line up with TRBD2. The J segment lost 1 base and the V segment lost 3 bases, leaving 7 bases of the junction unmatched. The germline gives CDR1 SGHTA, CDR2 FQGNSA. The CDR3 is 17 residues long. The CDR3 DNA is TGTGCCAGCAGCTTGGCGGGGGGGCCCCCGGCCAAAAACATTCAGTACTTC. It translates to CASSLAGGPPAKNIQYF. Filled out from reference TRBV7-2 and TRBJ2-4, the complete variable domain reads GAGVSQSPSNKVTEKGKDVELRCDPISGHTALYWYRQSLGQGLEFLIYFQGNSAPDKSGLPSDRFSAERTGGSVSTLTIQRTQQEDSAVYLCASSLAGGPPAKNIQYFGAGTRLSVL.

The rearrangement links TRBV6-5 to TRBJ2-7; TRBD2 matches 8 bases. CDR3 size: 15 residues. Germline V gene lookup returns CDR1 MNHEY and CDR2 SVGAGI. The V and J ends lost 6 bases and 6 bases, in that order; junction bases with no gene match: 13. CDR3 sequence (DNA): TGTGCCAGCAGCCCGCAGGTATTCGGGAGGGCCGAGCAGTACGTC. This codes for CASSPQVFGRAEQYV.

This sequence joins TRBV27 and TRBJ2-3; possible D gene TRBD1, 6 bases. The germline gives CDR1 MNHEY, CDR2 SMNVEV (reference sequence). Trimming took 2 bases from V and 0 from J, leaving 6 bases between them. This CDR3 spans 14 amino acids. CDR3 coding DNA: TGTGCCAGCAGTTTAGGACAGAGCACAGATACGCAGTATTTT. It specifies CASSLGQSTDTQYF.

The chain carries TRBV7-2 and TRBJ2-1, with D possibly matching TRBD2 (7 bases). Germline lookup yields CDR1 SGHTA and CDR2 FQGNSA. The CDR3 covers 14 residues. Between the trimmed V and J ends, which lost 5 bases and 7 bases, there was a span of 15 bases. CDR3 sequence reads: CASSPRGAPNEQFF. The CDR3 nucleotides are TGTGCCAGCAGCCCCCGGGGGGCCCCTAATGAGCAGTTCTTC.

The J gene is TRBJ1-5, the V gene TRBV10-3; 12 nucleotides align to TRBD1. The V segment lost 6 bases and the J segment 1 base; nucleotides outside the gene matches: 10. This CDR3 spans 18 amino acids. Germline-derived CDR1 and CDR2 are ENHRY and SYGVKD. CDR3 in DNA: TGTGCCATCAGCTCCGGGACAGGGGGCCCGGTGAGCAATCAGCCCCAGCATTTT. It translates to CAISSGTGGPVSNQPQHF.

This chain connects TRBV15 to TRBJ1-1; 7 bases agree with TRBD1. The CDR3 runs 15 residues. Germline V CDR1 and CDR2: LNHNV, YYDKDF (reference sequence). The ends lost 2 bases at V and 2 bases at J; junction bases unmatched: 5. This chain's CDR3 is CATSRKGQSNTEAFF. The CDR3 coding sequence is TGTGCCACCAGCAGAAAGGGACAGAGTAACACTGAAGCTTTCTTT.

The rearrangement uses TRBV19 and TRBJ1-1; TRBD1 agrees at 8 bases. V was pared by 6 bases and J by 3 bases, with 3 bases of the junction left unmatched. CDR1 and CDR2 from the germline V gene are LNHDA and SQIVND (reference sequence). This CDR3 has 13 residues. Written as DNA, the CDR3 is TGTGCCAGTAGCACAGGGGGTTACACTGAAGCTTTCTTT. Translation gives CASSTGGYTEAFF.

The chain combines TRBV7-2 with TRBJ2-7; 13 nucleotides agree with TRBD2. Germline lookup yields CDR1 SGHTA and CDR2 FQGNSA. The CDR3 spans 16 residues. The V segment lost 6 bases and the J segment 7 bases; nucleotides outside the gene matches: 12. CDR3 residues: CASSPQTSGGPGEQYF. In DNA, the CDR3 is TGTGCCAGCAGTCCTCAGACTAGCGGGGGGCCGGGAGAGCAGTACTTC.

The chain carries TRBV6-2 or TRBV6-3 and TRBJ1-1; TRBD1 is a possible D gene (6 bases). The ends were cut back, 3 bases at V and 5 bases at J, with 16 bases in the middle. CDR3 length: 15 amino acids. Germline-derived CDR1 and CDR2 are MNHEY and SVGEGT. The chain's CDR3 is CASSYSRGIGTEAFF. In DNA form, the CDR3 reads TGTGCCAGCAGTTATTCCAGGGGTATCGGGACTGAAGCTTTCTTT.